This is a list of T cell receptor beta chains from one sample in a study of OX40 agonist ivuxolimab in advanced cancers. Only in-frame clones appear in the TCRdb table, and some are missing; sequencing was by immunoSEQ multiplex PCR. The table has tens of thousands of clones, approximately 86% seen once. This material consisted of CD4+ or CD8+ T cells sorted from blood, taken in a trial of the OX40 agonist ivuxolimab. The receptor set was obtained from an adult with an advanced solid tumor such as melanoma, head and neck, liver or kidney cancer. Each CDR3 is given with its conserved first and last residue. The order of the fields is D gene, clone size, V gene, J gene, CDR3 DNA, CDR3 protein. A D gene is named only where the DNA matches it firmly. The size entry is marked missing in some rows and otherwise reads once, few, many or a size class.

TRBD1	NA	TRBV9	TRBJ2-2	TGTGCCAGCAGCGTAGTGATTGGGGCGGGACAGGGGCCTTTCACCGGGGAGCTGTTTTTT	CASSVVIGAGQGPFTGELFF
NA	once	TRBV7-9	TRBJ1-2	TGTGCCAGCAGCTCCCGGGCATTGGAAAACTATGGCTACACCTTC	CASSSRALENYGYTF
NA	NA	TRBV12-5	TRBJ1-2	TGTGCTAGTGGTTTGGTACCCCAGGAGACTGGCTACACCTTC	CASGLVPQETGYTF
TRBD1	NA	TRBV7-2	TRBJ1-6	TGTGCCAGCAGCTTGGAGGGCCAAGGGGGCTCTTCACCCCTCCACTTT	CASSLEGQGGSSPLHF
TRBD1	once	TRBV7-2	TRBJ2-7	TGTGCCAGCAGCCATAGGGGGGGACAGGGTAGCGAGCAGTACTTC	CASSHRGGQGSEQYF
NA	NA	TRBV11-2	TRBJ1-4	TGTGCCAGCAGCTTAGAAGGGAGGGCTGAAAAACTGTTTTTT	CASSLEGRAEKLFF
TRBD2	NA	TRBV6-4	TRBJ2-1	TGTGCCAGCAGCCACGGGGGACTAGTATACAATGAGCAGTTCTTC	CASSHGGLVYNEQFF
NA	NA	TRBV27	TRBJ2-1	TGTGCCAGCCAGGGGACCTACAATGAGCAGTTCTTC	CASQGTYNEQFF
NA	NA	TRBV4-1	TRBJ2-5	TGCGCCAGCAGCCAAGTTACCCAATCGTCACGGGGCCAAGAGACCCAGTACTTC	CASSQVTQSSRGQETQYF
NA	NA	TRBV30	TRBJ2-7	TGTGCCTGGAGTCCGGGCCAGCTGGACGAGCAGTACTTC	CAWSPGQLDEQYF
NA	NA	TRBV5-4	TRBJ2-4	TGTGCCAGCAGCCTCAGGGAAGAAGGGAACATTCAGTACTTC	CASSLREEGNIQYF
TRBD1	NA	TRBV10-2	TRBJ1-6	TGCGCCACCGAGGACAGGGTCACGAATTCACCCCTCCACTTT	CATEDRVTNSPLHF
NA	NA	TRBV29-1	TRBJ2-7	TGCAGCGTCCACACCCCCGTCAGGGCCGAGCAGTACTTC	CSVHTPVRAEQYF
TRBD1	NA	TRBV27	TRBJ1-1	TGTGCCAGCAGTCCCCTTCTGGACCGGGACAGACTACTGAACACTGAAGCTTTCTTT	CASSPLLDRDRLLNTEAFF
NA	NA	TRBV18	TRBJ1-2	TGTGCCAGCTCACCAAACAGGGAGGGTGGCTACACCTTC	CASSPNREGGYTF
TRBD1	NA	TRBV28	TRBJ1-3	TGTGCCAGCAGTGCAGGGGGATCTGGAAACACCATATATTTT	CASSAGGSGNTIYF
NA	NA	TRBV28	TRBJ1-2	TGTGCCAGCCGTGAATCCAGACTCCTCAACTATGGCTACACCTTC	CASRESRLLNYGYTF
TRBD1	NA	TRBV19	TRBJ1-5	TGTGCCAGTACTCCACAGGGGGGTTGGGATCAGCCCCAGCATTTT	CASTPQGGWDQPQHF
NA	NA	TRBV7-2	TRBJ2-3	TGTGCCAGCAGCTTAGAAGGGGACTCCACAGATACGCAGTATTTT	CASSLEGDSTDTQYF
NA	NA	TRBV2	TRBJ2-5	TGTGCAAGCACGGCAGTGACTCAAGAGACCCAGTACTTC	CASTAVTQETQYF